The 7 T cell receptor beta chains reported below all come from one sample, sequenced in a study of CD8 T cells in Susac syndrome. An amount of RNA that ranged from roughly 0.45 to 1 ug was reverse transcribed with random hexamers. TCRdb re-called the immunoSEQ multiplex PCR reads through MiXCR, storing one row per CDR3 protein. The sample holds 160,000 or so distinct CDR3 sequences, roughly 96% seen once. The sample consisted of CD4+ T cells from PBMCs. These receptors originate from a human donor with Susac syndrome.

The chain links TRBV18 to TRBJ2-7; the match to TRBD1 covers 7 bases. Germline loops: CDR1 KGHSH, CDR2 LQKENI. Trimming cost V 4 bases and J 6 bases; bases outside gene matches: 6. CDR3 length: 13 amino acids. The CDR3: CASSLGQVGEQYF. The CDR3 region has the DNA TGTGCCAGCTCACTTGGACAGGTTGGCGAGCAGTACTTC.

The rearrangement uses TRBV15 and TRBJ2-1; 9 bases match TRBD2. With 0 bases clipped from V and 9 bases from J, the junction kept 12 bases outside the gene matches. Germline CDR1 is LNHNV and CDR2 is YYDKDF (reference sequence). The CDR3 runs to 17 residues. CDR3 coding DNA: TGTGCCACCAGCAGAGATCGGCGGCGGGGGGGCCCAGGTGAGCAGTTCTTC. Translated: CATSRDRRRGGPGEQFF.

This clonotype was counted a single time. CDR3 coding DNA: TGCGCCAGCAGCCAAGTGACTACGGGGCCCCAGCATTTT. Protein: CASSQVTTGPQHF. V usage is TRBV4-3 and J usage is TRBJ1-5; D uncertain. V dropped 1 base and J dropped 9 bases, with 10 bases sitting between them. Germline CDR1 and CDR2: LGHNA and YSLEER. The CDR3 is made up of 13 amino acids.

The rearrangement links TRBV23-1 to TRBJ1-5; TRBD1 agrees at 7 bases. TRBV23-1 is designated an ORF whose function remains uncertain. The junction had 14 bases not matched to a gene; V was cut back by 2 bases and J by 7 bases. The CDR3 contains 17 residues. CDR3 region: CASSQTGTESRRQPQHF. CDR3 nucleotide sequence: TGCGCCAGCAGTCAAACCGGGACAGAGAGTAGGAGACAGCCCCAGCATTTT.

In its sample, this clonotype was seen once. CDR3 amino acids: CASTGSRGVGYTF. The CDR3 region has the DNA TGTGCCAGTACTGGGTCCAGGGGGGTCGGCTACACCTTC. The chain combines TRBV19 with TRBJ1-2, with 7 bases lining up with TRBD1. In germline, CDR1 is LNHDA, CDR2 SQIVND (reference sequence). V trimming: 7 bases; J trimming: 8 bases; junction bases outside the gene matches: 10. The CDR3 loop spans 13 amino acids.

The J gene is TRBJ1-5, the V gene TRBV5-6; D is uncertain. Trimming left V 0 bases short and J 4 bases short, with 8 bases between. The CDR3 runs to 14 residues. CDR1 is SGHDT and CDR2 is YYEEEE in the germline V gene. In DNA form, the CDR3 reads TGTGCCAGCAGCTTGGGGACGGATAATCAGCCCCAGCATTTT. Protein sequence: CASSLGTDNQPQHF.

The rearrangement uses TRBV29-1 and TRBJ2-5; 7 nucleotides agree with TRBD2. The CDR3 extends over 14 amino acids. J lost 1 base, V lost 7 bases, and 9 bases had no gene match. Germline CDR1 SQVTM, CDR2 ANQGSEA. Here the CDR3 DNA reads TGCAGCGCTGGAGGGCCTAGCGGCCAAGAGACCCAGTACTTC. This sequence encodes CSAGGPSGQETQYF.